What follows is one T cell receptor (delta chain) and its context. Its antigen is still unknown. The sample belongs to a study of Vδ1+ human thymocytes. Germline V gene data show CDR1 as GEAIGNYY and CDR2 as EKD. V gave up 9 bases and J gave up 6 bases, with 40 bases separating them. This CDR3 is 20 amino acids long. Overall study results and limits: Thymic TRG and TRD repertoires appeared highly polyclonal, with Gaussian CDR3 length distributions. Despite high sort purity, roughly 20% of thymic T cell receptor delta sequences were Vdelta2.

The sorted cells were CD3+ Vdelta1+ Vdelta2- thymocytes from alphabeta-depleted thymus. The template was reverse-transcribed extracted RNA. CDR3 amplicons came from multiplex PCR with pooled V-gene forward and constant-region reverse primers. TCRdb reprocessed the multiplex PCR reads through CATT. Altogether about 75,000 delta-chain clones are present, 30% to 45% being singletons, with the ten largest covering 0.2% to 0.3%. This receptor was identified in a boy under three years old who had congenital heart surgery. This chain links TRDV2 with TRDJ1, with D possibly TRDD3 on 8 matching bases. Sequencing input: Vdelta1+ gamma-delta thymocytes from the thymus. Subset in this sample: FACS-sorted CD3+ TCRalphabeta- TCRVdelta1+ TCRVdelta2- thymocytes. The CDR3 nucleotides read TGTGCCACCCTTTATTCCTACGTAAGCCCTACTGGGGGTGATGCCAATAAACTCATCTTT. This codes for CATLYSYVSPTGGDANKLIF.